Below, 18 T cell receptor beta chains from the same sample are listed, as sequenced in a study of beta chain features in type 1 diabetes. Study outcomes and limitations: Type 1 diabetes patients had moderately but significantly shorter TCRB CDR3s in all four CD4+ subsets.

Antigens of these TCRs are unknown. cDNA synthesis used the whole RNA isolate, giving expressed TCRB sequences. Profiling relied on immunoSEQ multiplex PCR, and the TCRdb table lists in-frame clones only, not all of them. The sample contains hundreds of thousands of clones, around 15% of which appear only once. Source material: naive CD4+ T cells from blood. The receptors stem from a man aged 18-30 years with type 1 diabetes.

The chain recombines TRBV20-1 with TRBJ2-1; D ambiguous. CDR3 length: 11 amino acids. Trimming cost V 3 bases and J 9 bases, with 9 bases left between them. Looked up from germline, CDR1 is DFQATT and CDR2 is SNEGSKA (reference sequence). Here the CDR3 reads CSASAWAEQFF. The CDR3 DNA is TGCAGTGCTAGTGCTTGGGCTGAGCAGTTCTTC.

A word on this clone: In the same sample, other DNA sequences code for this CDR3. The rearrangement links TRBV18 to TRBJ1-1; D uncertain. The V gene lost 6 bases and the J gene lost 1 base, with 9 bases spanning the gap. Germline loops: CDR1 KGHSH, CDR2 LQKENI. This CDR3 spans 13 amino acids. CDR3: CASSPRENTEAFF. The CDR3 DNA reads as TGTGCCAGCTCGCCCCGGGAGAACACTGAAGCTTTCTTT.

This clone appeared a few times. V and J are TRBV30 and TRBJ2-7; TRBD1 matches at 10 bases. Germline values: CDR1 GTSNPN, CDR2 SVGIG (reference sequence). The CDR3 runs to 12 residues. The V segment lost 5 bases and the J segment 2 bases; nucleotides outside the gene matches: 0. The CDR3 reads CAWGTGAYEQYF. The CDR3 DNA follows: TGTGCCTGGGGGACAGGGGCCTACGAGCAGTACTTC. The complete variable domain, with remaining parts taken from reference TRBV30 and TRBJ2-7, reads SQTIHQWPATLVQPVGSPLSLECTVEGTSNPNLYWYRQAAGRGLQLLFYSVGIGQISSEVPQNLSASRPQDRQFILSSKKLLLSDSGFYLCAWGTGAYEQYFGPGTRLTVT.

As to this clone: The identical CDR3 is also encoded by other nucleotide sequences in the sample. CDR3 DNA sequence: TGTGCCAGCAGAGGACAGGGGTATGGCTACACCTTC. Protein: CASRGQGYGYTF. The V call is TRBV2, the J call TRBJ1-2; 9 nucleotides match TRBD1. The length of the CDR3 is 12 residues. Germline assignment: CDR1 SNHLY and CDR2 FYNNEI. The trim removed 6 bases at V and 5 bases at J, leaving 1 base unmatched.

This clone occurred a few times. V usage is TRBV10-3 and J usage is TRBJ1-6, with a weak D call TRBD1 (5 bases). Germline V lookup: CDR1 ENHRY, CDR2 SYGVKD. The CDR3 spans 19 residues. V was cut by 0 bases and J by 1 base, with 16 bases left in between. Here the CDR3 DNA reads TGTGCCATCAGTGAGTCGGCCTCGTTGGGGGGGTCCTATAATTCACCCCTCCACTTT. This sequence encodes CAISESASLGGSYNSPLHF.

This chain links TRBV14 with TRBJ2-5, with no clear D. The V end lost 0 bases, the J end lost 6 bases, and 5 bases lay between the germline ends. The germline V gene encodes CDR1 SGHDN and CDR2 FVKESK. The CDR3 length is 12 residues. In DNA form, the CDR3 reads TGTGCCAGCAGCCAAGAAAGGAAGACCCAGTACTTC. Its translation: CASSQERKTQYF.

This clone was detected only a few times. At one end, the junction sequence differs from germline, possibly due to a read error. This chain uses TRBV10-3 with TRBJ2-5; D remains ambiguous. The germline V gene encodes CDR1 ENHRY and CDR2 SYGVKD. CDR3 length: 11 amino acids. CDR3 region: CASSYQETQYF. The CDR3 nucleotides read TGTGCCAGCAGTTACCAAGAGACCCAGTACTTC.

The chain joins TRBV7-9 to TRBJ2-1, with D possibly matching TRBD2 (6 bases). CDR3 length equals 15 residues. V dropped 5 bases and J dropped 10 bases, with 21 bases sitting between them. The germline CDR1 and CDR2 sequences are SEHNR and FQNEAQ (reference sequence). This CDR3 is CASSLRGTDEREQFF. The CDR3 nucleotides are TGTGCCAGCAGCCTTCGGGGGACGGATGAACGAGAGCAGTTCTTC.

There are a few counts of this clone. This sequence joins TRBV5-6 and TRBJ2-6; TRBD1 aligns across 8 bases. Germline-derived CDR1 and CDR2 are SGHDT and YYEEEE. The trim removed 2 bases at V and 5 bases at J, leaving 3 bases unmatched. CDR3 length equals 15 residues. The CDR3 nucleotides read TGTGCCAGCAGCTTCAGGACAGGGTGGGCCAACGTCCTGACTTTC. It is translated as CASSFRTGWANVLTF.

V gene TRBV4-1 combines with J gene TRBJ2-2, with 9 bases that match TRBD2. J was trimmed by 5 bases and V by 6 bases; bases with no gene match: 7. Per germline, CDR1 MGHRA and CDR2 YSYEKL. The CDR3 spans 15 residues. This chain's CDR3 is CASRISGGGTGELFF. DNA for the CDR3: TGCGCCAGCAGGATTAGCGGGGGTGGGACCGGGGAGCTGTTTTTT.

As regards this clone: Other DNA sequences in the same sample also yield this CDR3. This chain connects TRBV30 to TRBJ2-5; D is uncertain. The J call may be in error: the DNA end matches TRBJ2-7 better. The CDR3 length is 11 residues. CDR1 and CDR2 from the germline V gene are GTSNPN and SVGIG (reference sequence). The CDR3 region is CAWSVGYEQYF. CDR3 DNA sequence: TGTGCCTGGTCGGTGGGTTACGAGCAGTACTTC.

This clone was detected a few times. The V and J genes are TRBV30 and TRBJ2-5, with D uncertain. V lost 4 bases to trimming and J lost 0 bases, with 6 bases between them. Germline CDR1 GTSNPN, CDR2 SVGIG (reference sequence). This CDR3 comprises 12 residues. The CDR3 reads CAWTGNQETQYF. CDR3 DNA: TGTGCCTGGACTGGGAACCAAGAGACCCAGTACTTC.

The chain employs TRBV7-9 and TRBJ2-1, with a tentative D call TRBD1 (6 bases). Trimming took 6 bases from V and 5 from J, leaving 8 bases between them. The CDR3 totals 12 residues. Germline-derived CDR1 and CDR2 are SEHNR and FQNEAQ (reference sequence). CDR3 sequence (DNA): TGTGCCAGCAGGGACAGAGACAATGAGCAGTTCTTC. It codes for CASRDRDNEQFF.

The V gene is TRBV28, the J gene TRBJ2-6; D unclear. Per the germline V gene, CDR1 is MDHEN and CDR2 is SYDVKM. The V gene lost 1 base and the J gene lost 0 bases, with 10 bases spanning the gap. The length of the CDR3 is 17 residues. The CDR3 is CASSLSKPLSGANVLTF. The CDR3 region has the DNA TGTGCCAGCAGTTTATCTAAACCCCTCTCTGGGGCCAACGTCCTGACTTTC.

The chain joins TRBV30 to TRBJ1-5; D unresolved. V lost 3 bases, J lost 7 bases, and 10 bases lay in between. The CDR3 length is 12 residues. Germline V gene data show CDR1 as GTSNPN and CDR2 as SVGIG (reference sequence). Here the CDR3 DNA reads TGTGCCTGGAGCCAAGTTCGGCAGCCCCAGCATTTT. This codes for CAWSQVRQPQHF.

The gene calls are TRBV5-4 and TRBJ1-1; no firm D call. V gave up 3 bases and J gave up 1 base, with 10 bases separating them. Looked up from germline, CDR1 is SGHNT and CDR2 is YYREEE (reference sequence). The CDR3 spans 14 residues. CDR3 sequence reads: CASSSEGRNTEAFF. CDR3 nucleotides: TGTGCCAGCAGCTCCGAGGGTCGGAACACTGAAGCTTTCTTT.

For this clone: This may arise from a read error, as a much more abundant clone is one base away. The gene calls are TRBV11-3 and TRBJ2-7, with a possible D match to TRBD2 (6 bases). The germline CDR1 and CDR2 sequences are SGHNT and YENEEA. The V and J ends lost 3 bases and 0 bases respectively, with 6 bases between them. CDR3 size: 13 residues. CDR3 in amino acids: CASSFGSSYEQYF. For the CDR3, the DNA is TGTGCCAGCAGCTTCGGGAGCTCCTACGAGCAGTACTTC.

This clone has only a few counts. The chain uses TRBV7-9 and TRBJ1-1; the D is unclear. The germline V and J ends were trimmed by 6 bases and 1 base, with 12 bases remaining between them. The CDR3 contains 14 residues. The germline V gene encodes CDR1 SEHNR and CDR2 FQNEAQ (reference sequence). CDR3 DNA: TGTGCCAGCAGTGCCGGCCGGAAGAACACTGAAGCTTTCTTT. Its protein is CASSAGRKNTEAFF.